This T cell receptor beta chain emerged from a study of T cells in Graves' hyperthyroidism and ophthalmopathy. There are many counts of this clonotype. Germline V gives CDR1 MNHEY, CDR2 SVGAGI. With V trimmed by 0 bases and J by 3 bases, 4 bases remained unmatched. This CDR3 spans 16 amino acids. RNA transcripts served as the template for amplifying TCR beta CDR3 regions. HTBI primers were used for first-round RT-PCR of the TCR CDR3. TCRdb redid the calling of the multiplex PCR reads with MiXCR, one entry per CDR3 protein. The sample lists fewer than 650,000 distinct CDR3 sequences; roughly 15% were seen once. Patients showing uncontrolled infection, other autoimmune disease, pregnancy or lactation were ineligible.

The TCR originated in a woman aged 40 to 55 with Graves' ophthalmopathy. Sequenced: blood. This chain uses TRBV6-5 with TRBJ2-7; TRBD2 matches at 11 bases. CDR3 coding DNA: TGTGCCAGCAGTTACTCGCCCGGGACTAGCGGCTACGAGCAGTACTTC. Amino acid sequence: CASSYSPGTSGYEQYF.